Here is one TCR beta chain with its context. The antigen remains unidentified. Using a J-beta primer mix together with a sample-barcoded 5' primer, a second PCR was run for roughly 6 to 11 cycles. Each TCR beta cDNA got a 12-nucleotide random molecular identifier. TCRdb re-called the 5' RACE reads with MiXCR, one entry per CDR3 protein. The profile covers about 640,000 distinct CDR3 sequences, with approximately 59% appearing a single time and 30% to 40% taken by the ten largest. The record originates from a study of blood T cells in healthy people across ages. The CDR3 totals 15 residues. V dropped 5 bases and J dropped 3 bases, with 17 bases sitting between them. Germline lookup yields CDR1 SGHTA and CDR2 FQGNSA. Findings and limits, study-wide: Nothing was known about donor CMV status, and this possibly confounded expanded clonotype changes. A strong correlation between TCR beta diversity and naive T cell percentage was seen. It was the long-lived donors that had more naive CD4+ cells and higher diversity than aged donors.

Sequenced sample: blood. The chain carries TRBV7-2 and TRBJ2-7; D gene ambiguous. This clonotype originated in a man between 60 and 75 years old in good health. The CDR3 reads CASSTSDRRVYEQYF. DNA of the CDR3: TGTGCCAGCAGCACCAGCGACCGCCGCGTCTACGAGCAGTACTTC.